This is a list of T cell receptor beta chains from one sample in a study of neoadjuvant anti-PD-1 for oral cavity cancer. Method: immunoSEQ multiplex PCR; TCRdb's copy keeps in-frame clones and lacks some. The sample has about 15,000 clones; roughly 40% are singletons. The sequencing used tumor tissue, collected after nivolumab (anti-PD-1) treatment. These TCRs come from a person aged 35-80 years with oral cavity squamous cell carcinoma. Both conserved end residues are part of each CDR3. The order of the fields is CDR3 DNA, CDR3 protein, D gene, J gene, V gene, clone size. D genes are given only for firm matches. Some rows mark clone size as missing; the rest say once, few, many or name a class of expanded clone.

CDR3 DNA: TGCGCCAGCAGTGAGTGGGGAACTAGCGGGTTCGGGGAGACCCAGTACTTC
CDR3 protein: CASSEWGTSGFGETQYF
D gene: TRBD2
J gene: TRBJ2-5
V gene: TRBV10-2
clone size: -

CDR3 DNA: TGCGCCAGCAGCCCGGGACAGATGAGCACAGATACGCAGTATTTT
CDR3 protein: CASSPGQMSTDTQYF
D gene: TRBD1
J gene: TRBJ2-3
V gene: TRBV5-1
clone size: -

CDR3 DNA: TGTGCCAGCAGTGAAAGGGGGACAGGTTGGACTGAAGCTTTCTTT
CDR3 protein: CASSERGTGWTEAFF
D gene: TRBD1
J gene: TRBJ1-1
V gene: TRBV6-1
clone size: -

CDR3 DNA: TGTGCCAGCAGTTACACAGGCAGCAATCAGCCCCAGCATTTT
CDR3 protein: CASSYTGSNQPQHF
D gene: -
J gene: TRBJ1-5
V gene: TRBV6-6
clone size: few

CDR3 DNA: TGTGCCAGCAGCTTAACCCGGGGCGAGAGATATTACGAGCAGTACTTC
CDR3 protein: CASSLTRGERYYEQYF
D gene: -
J gene: TRBJ2-7
V gene: TRBV13
clone size: few

CDR3 DNA: TGTGCCAGTAGTAGGACTAGCGTTGGTAGGTACAATGAGCAGTTCTTC
CDR3 protein: CASSRTSVGRYNEQFF
D gene: TRBD2
J gene: TRBJ2-1
V gene: TRBV19
clone size: -

CDR3 DNA: TGTGCCATCAGTGGGAAGACAGGGGGCGCGGAGACCCAGTACTTC
CDR3 protein: CAISGKTGGAETQYF
D gene: TRBD1
J gene: TRBJ2-5
V gene: TRBV10-3
clone size: -

CDR3 DNA: TGTGCCAGCAGCTTAAATTCCTTATACCCCTACGAGCAGTACTTC
CDR3 protein: CASSLNSLYPYEQYF
D gene: -
J gene: TRBJ2-7
V gene: TRBV7-9
clone size: few

CDR3 DNA: TGCGCCAGCAGCCAAGATGCTAGCGGGGGGGCCCGGGTGACAGATACGCAGTATTTT
CDR3 protein: CASSQDASGGARVTDTQYF
D gene: TRBD2
J gene: TRBJ2-3
V gene: TRBV4-3
clone size: -

CDR3 DNA: TGCGCCAGCAGCTTTGGGTCCTTCACAGATACGCAGTATTTT
CDR3 protein: CASSFGSFTDTQYF
D gene: -
J gene: TRBJ2-3
V gene: TRBV5-1
clone size: few

CDR3 DNA: TGTGCCAGTAGTATTAATAGTGCGGGGAGCTATGGCTACACCTTC
CDR3 protein: CASSINSAGSYGYTF
D gene: -
J gene: TRBJ1-2
V gene: TRBV19
clone size: -

CDR3 DNA: TGTGCCAGCAGCGTAGATGTATCGGGCAATCAGCCCCAGCATTTT
CDR3 protein: CASSVDVSGNQPQHF
D gene: -
J gene: TRBJ1-5
V gene: TRBV9
clone size: few

CDR3 DNA: TGTGCCAGCAGTTACTCGACCGGAGCGGATTGGGCTTTCTTT
CDR3 protein: CASSYSTGADWAFF
D gene: -
J gene: TRBJ1-1
V gene: TRBV6-5
clone size: -

CDR3 DNA: TGTGCCAGCTCATGGACCGGCGACCAAGAGACCCAGTACTTC
CDR3 protein: CASSWTGDQETQYF
D gene: -
J gene: TRBJ2-5
V gene: TRBV18
clone size: few

CDR3 DNA: TGTGCCAGCAGTTTGAGACAGAACAATCAGCCCCAGCATTTT
CDR3 protein: CASSLRQNNQPQHF
D gene: -
J gene: TRBJ1-5
V gene: TRBV6-1
clone size: -

CDR3 DNA: TGTGCCAGCAGAATAGACAGGGTGGGCGGAAATGAGCAGTTCTTC
CDR3 protein: CASRIDRVGGNEQFF
D gene: TRBD1
J gene: TRBJ2-1
V gene: TRBV6-1
clone size: -

CDR3 DNA: TGTGCCATCAGTGAGGAGGAGACCCAGTACTTC
CDR3 protein: CAISEEETQYF
D gene: -
J gene: TRBJ2-5
V gene: TRBV6-1
clone size: once

CDR3 DNA: TGTGCCAGCTCTCCGGACCGTGCGAGTAATGAGCAGTTCTTC
CDR3 protein: CASSPDRASNEQFF
D gene: -
J gene: TRBJ2-1
V gene: TRBV18
clone size: -

CDR3 DNA: TGTGCCAGCAGCTTACTCTCAGGCTGGGAGACCCAGTACTTC
CDR3 protein: CASSLLSGWETQYF
D gene: -
J gene: TRBJ2-5
V gene: TRBV7-2
clone size: -

CDR3 DNA: TGTGCCAGCAGTGAAGTATCCCGTAGAGATGGCTACACCTTC
CDR3 protein: CASSEVSRRDGYTF
D gene: -
J gene: TRBJ1-2
V gene: TRBV2
clone size: few

CDR3 DNA: TGCGCCAGCAGCTTGTTAGGGGGAGGCAATCAGCCCCAGCATTTT
CDR3 protein: CASSLLGGGNQPQHF
D gene: -
J gene: TRBJ1-5
V gene: TRBV5-1
clone size: -